The source of this T cell receptor (beta chain) is a study of early T cells in non-severe SARS-CoV-2 infection. Individual cDNA molecules received unique molecular identifiers. TCRdb re-derived calls from the 5' RACE reads in MiXCR, one entry per CDR3 protein. The sample records around 75,000 distinct CDR3 sequences, roughly a tenth being singletons. Study observations and caveats: In VDJdb matching, anti-spike CD8 responses were favored while private and CD4 specificities went missing.

Worth noting for this clonotype: Its target is unknown.

The CDR3 covers 15 residues. V was pared by 5 bases and J by 8 bases, with 21 bases between. The germline V gene has CDR1 SNHLY and CDR2 FYNNEI. The sequence was collected from an adult who was a healthcare worker with PCR-confirmed SARS-CoV-2 infection or an uninfected control (not recorded which). The gene calls are TRBV2 and TRBJ1-2; TRBD1 might be the D (6 bases). The sample was whole blood. DNA of the CDR3: TGTGCCAGCAGTAGCACACAGGGAAGGCGAGAGGGCTACACCTTC. Translation gives CASSSTQGRREGYTF.